The present T cell receptor gamma chain was sequenced within a study of human gamma delta and Vdelta1 T cells. General study points: Acute myeloid leukemia was reportedly broadly targeted by polyclonal Delta One T cells.

The CDR3 is 9 residues long. Germline loops: CDR1 GITISATS, CDR2 ISYDGTV (reference sequence). V trimming: 2 bases; J trimming: 13 bases; junction bases outside the gene matches: 2. About this clone itself: Its specificity is not known.

TCRdb reanalyzed the PCR reads using CATT. Of about 3,900 gamma-chain clones in the sample, around 15% were seen once. Sample: Vdelta1 gamma-delta T cells from blood grown in culture (DOT cells). This sequence was found in a human donor in good health. The chain couples TRGV9 to TRGJ1 or TRGJ2. This CDR3 reads CALWEDKLF. The CDR3 nucleotides are TGTGCCTTGTGGGAGGACAAACTCTTT.